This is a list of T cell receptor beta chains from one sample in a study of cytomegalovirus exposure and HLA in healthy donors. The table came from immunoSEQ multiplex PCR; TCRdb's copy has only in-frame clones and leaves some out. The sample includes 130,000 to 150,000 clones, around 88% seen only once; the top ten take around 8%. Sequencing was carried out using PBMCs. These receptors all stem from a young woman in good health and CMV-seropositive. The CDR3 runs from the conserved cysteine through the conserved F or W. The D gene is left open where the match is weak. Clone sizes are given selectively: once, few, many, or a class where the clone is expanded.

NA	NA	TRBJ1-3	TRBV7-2	CASSSQAGAGNTIYF	TGTGCCAGCAGCTCCCAGGCCGGGGCTGGAAACACCATATATTTT
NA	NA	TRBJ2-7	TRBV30	CAWSVQGIGEQYF	TGTGCCTGGAGTGTTCAGGGGATAGGCGAGCAGTACTTC
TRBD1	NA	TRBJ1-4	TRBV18	CASSPSLGQGGEKLFF	TGTGCCAGCTCACCTTCCCTAGGACAGGGAGGTGAAAAACTGTTTTTT
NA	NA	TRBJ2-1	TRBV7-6	CASSSRDNSYNEQFF	TGTGCCAGCAGCTCCCGGGACAACTCCTACAATGAGCAGTTCTTC
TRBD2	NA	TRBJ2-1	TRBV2	CASAFSGGVSYNEQFF	TGTGCCAGCGCCTTTAGCGGGGGTGTCTCCTACAATGAGCAGTTCTTC
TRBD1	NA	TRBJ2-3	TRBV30	CARGTGGFTDTQYF	TGTGCCCGTGGGACAGGGGGCTTCACAGATACGCAGTATTTT
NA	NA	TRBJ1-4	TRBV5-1	CASSRLGGSEKLFF	TGCGCCAGCAGCCGGTTGGGGGGGAGCGAAAAACTGTTTTTT
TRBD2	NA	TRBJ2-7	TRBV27	CASSRSTGTSVYEQYF	TGTGCCAGCAGTCGCTCGACCGGGACTAGCGTCTACGAGCAGTACTTC
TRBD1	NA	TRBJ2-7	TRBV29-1	CSVEEPLPGQGNHEQYF	TGCAGCGTTGAAGAACCCTTGCCGGGACAGGGGAACCACGAGCAGTACTTC
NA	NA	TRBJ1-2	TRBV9	CASSVAGRSYGYTF	TGTGCCAGCAGCGTAGCCGGGAGATCCTATGGCTACACCTTC
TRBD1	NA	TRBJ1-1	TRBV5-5	CASSPWDRGPRTEAFF	TGTGCCAGCAGCCCCTGGGACAGGGGGCCGAGAACTGAAGCTTTCTTT
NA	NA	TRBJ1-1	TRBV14	CASSQKYRVEAFF	TGTGCCAGCAGCCAGAAATACAGGGTAGAAGCTTTCTTT
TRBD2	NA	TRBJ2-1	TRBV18	CASSPKGTSGLYNEQFF	TGTGCCAGCTCACCTAAAGGGACTAGCGGACTCTACAATGAGCAGTTCTTC
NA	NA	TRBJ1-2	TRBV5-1	CASSLEGGGYGYTF	TGCGCCAGCAGCTTGGAAGGGGGTGGGTATGGCTACACCTTC
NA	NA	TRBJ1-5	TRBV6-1	CASSERRNQPQHF	TGTGCCAGCAGTGAACGGAGGAATCAGCCCCAGCATTTT
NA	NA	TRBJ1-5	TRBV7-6	CASSIGGAGQPQHF	TGTGCCAGCAGCATCGGGGGGGCCGGGCAGCCCCAGCATTTT
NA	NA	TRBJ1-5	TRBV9	CASSEGVRQPQHF	TGTGCCAGCAGCGAAGGGGTGCGTCAGCCCCAGCATTTT
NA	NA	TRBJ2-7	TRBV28	CASRQYEQYF	TGTGCCAGCCGACAGTACGAGCAGTACTTC
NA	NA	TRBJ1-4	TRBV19	CASRWTATNEKLFF	TGTGCCAGTAGGTGGACAGCAACTAATGAAAAACTGTTTTTT
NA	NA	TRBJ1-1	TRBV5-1	CASSLRGVAEAFF	TGCGCCAGCAGCTTGCGGGGGGTCGCTGAAGCTTTCTTT
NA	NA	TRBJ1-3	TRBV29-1	CSVIGTLGNTIYF	TGCAGCGTGATCGGGACTCTTGGAAACACCATATATTTT
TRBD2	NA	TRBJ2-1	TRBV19	CASSLREGDYNEQFF	TGTGCCAGTAGTCTACGGGAGGGAGACTACAATGAGCAGTTCTTC
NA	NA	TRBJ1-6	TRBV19	CASSIYREGHSPLHF	TGTGCCAGTAGTATCTACAGGGAAGGACATTCACCCCTCCACTTT
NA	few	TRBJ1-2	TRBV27	CASSSAGDGYTF	TGTGCCAGCAGTTCCGCGGGGGATGGCTACACCTTC
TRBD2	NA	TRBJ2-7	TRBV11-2	CASSLLAGPYEQYF	TGTGCCAGCAGCCTCTTAGCGGGACCCTACGAGCAGTACTTC
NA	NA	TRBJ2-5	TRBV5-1	CASSPGVQETQYF	TGCGCCAGCAGCCCCGGGGTTCAAGAGACCCAGTACTTC
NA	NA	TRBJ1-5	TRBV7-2	CASSLVGSQGGQPQHF	TGTGCCAGCAGCTTAGTGGGTTCACAGGGCGGACAGCCCCAGCATTTT
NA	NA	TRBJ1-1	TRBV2	CASRHRDRFTEAFF	TGTGCCAGCAGGCACAGGGATAGGTTTACTGAAGCTTTCTTT
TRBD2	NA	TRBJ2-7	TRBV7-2	CASSLGPSGGEQYF	TGTGCCAGCAGCTTAGGTCCTAGCGGGGGAGAGCAGTACTTC
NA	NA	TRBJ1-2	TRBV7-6	CASSLGQPPNYGYTF	TGTGCCAGCAGCTTAGGACAGCCTCCTAACTATGGCTACACCTTC
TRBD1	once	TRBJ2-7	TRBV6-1	CASIGGSSYEQYF	TGTGCCAGCATAGGGGGCAGCTCCTACGAGCAGTACTTC
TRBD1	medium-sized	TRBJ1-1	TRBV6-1	CASTLTGESVEAFF	TGTGCCAGCACCCTCACAGGGGAATCTGTCGAAGCTTTCTTT
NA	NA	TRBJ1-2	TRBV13	CASSVRGTDGYTF	TGTGCCAGCAGCGTTCGGGGTACTGATGGCTACACCTTC
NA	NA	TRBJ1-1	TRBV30	CAWSVIPNFEYDTEAFF	TGTGCCTGGAGTGTAATACCGAACTTTGAATACGACACTGAAGCTTTCTTT
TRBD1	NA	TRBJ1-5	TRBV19	CASSITGQGKRQPQHF	TGTGCCAGTAGTATTACGGGACAGGGGAAGAGGCAGCCCCAGCATTTT
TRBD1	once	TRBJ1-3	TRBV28	CASSDRARGNTIYF	TGTGCCAGCTCCGACAGGGCCCGTGGAAACACCATATATTTT
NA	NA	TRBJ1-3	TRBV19	CASIQTPGNTIYF	TGTGCCAGTATCCAGACCCCAGGGAACACCATATATTTT
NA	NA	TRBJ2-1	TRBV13	CASSLGPSGVYNEQFF	TGTGCCAGCAGCTTAGGGCCCTCGGGAGTTTACAATGAGCAGTTCTTC
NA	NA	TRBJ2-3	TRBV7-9	CASSLSLPSTDTQYF	TGTGCCAGCAGCTTAAGCCTCCCCAGCACAGATACGCAGTATTTT
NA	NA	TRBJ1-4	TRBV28	CASSSVPPELFF	TGTGCCAGCAGTTCGGTTCCGCCGGAACTGTTTTTT
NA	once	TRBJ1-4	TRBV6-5	CASSLQRFNEKLFF	TGTGCCAGCAGCCTCCAGCGTTTTAATGAAAAACTGTTTTTT
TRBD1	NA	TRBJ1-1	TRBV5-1	CASSGQLSNTEAFF	TGCGCCAGCTCGGGACAGCTATCTAACACTGAAGCTTTCTTT
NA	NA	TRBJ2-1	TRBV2	CASTTTSGNEQFF	TGTGCCAGCACGACTACTTCTGGCAATGAGCAGTTCTTC
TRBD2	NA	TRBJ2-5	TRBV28	CASSLAGRETQYF	TGTGCCAGCAGCTTAGCGGGAAGGGAGACCCAGTACTTC
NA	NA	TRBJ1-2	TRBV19	CASSGRYGYTF	TGTGCCAGTAGTGGCAGATATGGCTACACCTTC
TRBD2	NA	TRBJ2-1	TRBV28	CASSLPTSGGAMRYEQFF	TGTGCCAGCAGTTTGCCGACTAGCGGGGGGGCCATGAGATATGAGCAGTTCTTC
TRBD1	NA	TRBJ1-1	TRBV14	CASSQAGQGAFF	TGTGCCAGCAGCCAAGCGGGACAGGGAGCTTTCTTT
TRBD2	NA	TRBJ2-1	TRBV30	CAWSLGGGSYNEQFF	TGTGCCTGGAGTCTGGGGGGGGGCTCCTACAATGAGCAGTTCTTC
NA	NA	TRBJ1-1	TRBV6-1	CASRQGQFMNTEAFF	TGTGCCAGCAGGCAAGGACAGTTCATGAACACTGAAGCTTTCTTT
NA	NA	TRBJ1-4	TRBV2	CASSSAGVNEKLFF	TGTGCCAGCAGTTCTGCAGGGGTGAATGAAAAACTGTTTTTT
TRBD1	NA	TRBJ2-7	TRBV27	CASSLFSRDRGTYEQYF	TGTGCCAGCAGTTTATTTAGCCGGGACAGGGGGACCTACGAGCAGTACTTC
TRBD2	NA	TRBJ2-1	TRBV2	CASSGELAGDNEQFF	TGTGCCAGCAGTGGCGAACTAGCGGGAGACAATGAGCAGTTCTTC
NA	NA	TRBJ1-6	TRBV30	CAWGSDGGNSPLHF	TGTGCCTGGGGGTCCGACGGAGGTAATTCACCCCTCCACTTT
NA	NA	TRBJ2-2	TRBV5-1	CASSLGLEMNTGELFF	TGCGCCAGCAGCTTGGGACTAGAGATGAACACCGGGGAGCTGTTTTTT
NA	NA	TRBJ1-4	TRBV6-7	CASSRGGTNEKLFF	TGTGCCAGCAGTAGGGGGGGGACTAATGAAAAACTGTTTTTT
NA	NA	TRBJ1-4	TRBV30	CAWGTLLNEKLFF	TGTGCCTGGGGGACTTTACTTAATGAAAAACTGTTTTTT
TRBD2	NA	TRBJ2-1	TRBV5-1	CAIGTQGGDEQFF	TGCGCCATCGGGACTCAGGGAGGGGATGAGCAGTTCTTC
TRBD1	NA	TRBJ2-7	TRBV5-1	CASSLGGQGANRYF	TGCGCCAGCAGCTTGGGGGGACAGGGGGCGAATCGGTACTTC
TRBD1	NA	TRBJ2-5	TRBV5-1	CASSSRPFGQGAWETQYF	TGCGCCAGCAGCTCACGGCCTTTTGGACAGGGGGCTTGGGAGACCCAGTACTTC
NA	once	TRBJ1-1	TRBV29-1	CSVVAGNTEAFF	TGCAGCGTTGTTGCCGGGAACACTGAAGCTTTCTTT